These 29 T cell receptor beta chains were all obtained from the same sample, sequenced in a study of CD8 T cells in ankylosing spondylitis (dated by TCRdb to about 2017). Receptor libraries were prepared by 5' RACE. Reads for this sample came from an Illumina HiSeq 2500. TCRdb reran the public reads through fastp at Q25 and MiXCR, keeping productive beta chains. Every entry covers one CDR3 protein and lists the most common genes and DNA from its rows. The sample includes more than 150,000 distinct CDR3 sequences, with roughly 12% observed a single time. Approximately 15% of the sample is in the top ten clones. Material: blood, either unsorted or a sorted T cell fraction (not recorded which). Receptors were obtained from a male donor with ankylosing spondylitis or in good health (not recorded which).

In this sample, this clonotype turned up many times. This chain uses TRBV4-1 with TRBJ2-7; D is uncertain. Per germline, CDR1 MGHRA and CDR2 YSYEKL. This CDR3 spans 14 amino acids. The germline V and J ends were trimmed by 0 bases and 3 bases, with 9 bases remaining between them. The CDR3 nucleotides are TGCGCCAGCAGCCAAGAAGTAGCCCACTACGAGCAGTACTTC. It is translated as CASSQEVAHYEQYF.

Here the CDR3 reads CASSLDLRLAGGPYEQYF. CDR3 coding DNA: TGTGCCAGCAGCTTAGATCTGCGTCTAGCGGGGGGGCCCTACGAGCAGTACTTC. The V call is TRBV11-2, the J call TRBJ2-7; 12 bases align to TRBD2. V trimming: 0 bases; J trimming: 2 bases; junction bases outside the gene matches: 8. Germline V gene sequence: CDR1 SGHAT, CDR2 FQNNGV. The CDR3 covers 18 residues. Looking up the rest from reference TRBV11-2 and TRBJ2-7 gives the full variable domain: EAGVAQSPRYKIIEKRQSVAFWCNPISGHATLYWYQQILGQGPKLLIQFQNNGVVDDSQLPKDRFSAERLKGVDSTLKIQPAKLEDSAVYLCASSLDLRLAGGPYEQYFGPGTRLTVT.

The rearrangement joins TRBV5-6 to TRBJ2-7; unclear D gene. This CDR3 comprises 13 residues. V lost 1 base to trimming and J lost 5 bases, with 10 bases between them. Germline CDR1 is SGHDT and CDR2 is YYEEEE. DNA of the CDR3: TGTGCCAGCAGCTTGAAACCGGCGGACGAGCAGTACTTC. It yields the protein CASSLKPADEQYF.

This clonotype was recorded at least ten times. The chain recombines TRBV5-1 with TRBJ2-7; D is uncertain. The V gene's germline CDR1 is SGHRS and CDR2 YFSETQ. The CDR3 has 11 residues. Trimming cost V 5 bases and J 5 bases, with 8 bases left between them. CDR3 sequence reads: CASSGGDEQYF. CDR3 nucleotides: TGCGCCAGCAGTGGTGGCGACGAGCAGTACTTC.

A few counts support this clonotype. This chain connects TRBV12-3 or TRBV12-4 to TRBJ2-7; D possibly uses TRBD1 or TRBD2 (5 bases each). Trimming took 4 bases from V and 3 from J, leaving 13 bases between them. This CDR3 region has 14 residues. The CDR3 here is CASSSQEESYEQYF. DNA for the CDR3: TGTGCCAGCAGTTCACAGGAGGAGAGCTACGAGCAGTACTTC.

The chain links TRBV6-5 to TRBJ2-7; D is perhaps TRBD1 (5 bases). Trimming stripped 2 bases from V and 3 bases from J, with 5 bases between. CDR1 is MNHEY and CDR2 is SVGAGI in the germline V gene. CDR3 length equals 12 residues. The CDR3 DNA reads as TGTGCCAGCAGTTACGACAGCTACGAGCAGTACTTC. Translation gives CASSYDSYEQYF.

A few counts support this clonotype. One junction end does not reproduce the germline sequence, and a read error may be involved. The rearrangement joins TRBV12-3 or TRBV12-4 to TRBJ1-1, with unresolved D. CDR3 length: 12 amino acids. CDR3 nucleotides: TGTGCCAGCGAAGGTTTGAAGACTGAAGCTTTCTTT. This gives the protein CASEGLKTEAFF.

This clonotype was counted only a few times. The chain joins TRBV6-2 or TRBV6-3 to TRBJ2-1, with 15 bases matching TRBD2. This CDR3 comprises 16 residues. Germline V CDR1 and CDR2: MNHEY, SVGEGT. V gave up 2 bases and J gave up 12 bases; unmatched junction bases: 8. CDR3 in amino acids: CASSYALGLAGGWQFF. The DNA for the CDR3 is TGTGCCAGCAGTTACGCGTTGGGACTAGCGGGAGGATGGCAGTTCTTC.

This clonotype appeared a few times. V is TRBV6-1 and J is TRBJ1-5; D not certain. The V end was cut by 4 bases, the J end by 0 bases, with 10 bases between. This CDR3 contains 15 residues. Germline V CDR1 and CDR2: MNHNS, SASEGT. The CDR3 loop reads CASSVLSFSNQPQHF. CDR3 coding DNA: TGTGCCAGCAGTGTTTTATCCTTTAGCAATCAGCCCCAGCATTTT.

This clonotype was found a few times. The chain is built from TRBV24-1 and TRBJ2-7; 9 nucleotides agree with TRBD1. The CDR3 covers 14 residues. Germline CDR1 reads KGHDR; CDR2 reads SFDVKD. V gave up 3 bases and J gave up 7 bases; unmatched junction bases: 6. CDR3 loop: CATSDHGQGSEQYF. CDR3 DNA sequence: TGTGCCACCAGTGATCACGGACAGGGGTCTGAGCAGTACTTC.

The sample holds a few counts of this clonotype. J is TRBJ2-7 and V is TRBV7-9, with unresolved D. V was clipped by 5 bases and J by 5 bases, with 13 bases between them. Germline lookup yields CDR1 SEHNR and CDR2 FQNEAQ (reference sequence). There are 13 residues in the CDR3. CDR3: CASSKAQVHEQYF. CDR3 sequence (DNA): TGTGCCAGCAGCAAAGCCCAGGTCCACGAGCAGTACTTC.

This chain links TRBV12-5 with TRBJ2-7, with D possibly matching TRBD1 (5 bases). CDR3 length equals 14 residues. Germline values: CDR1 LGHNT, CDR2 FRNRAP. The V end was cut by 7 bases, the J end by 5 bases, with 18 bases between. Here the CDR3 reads CASAIGQGFDEQYF. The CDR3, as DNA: TGTGCTAGTGCGATCGGCCAGGGTTTCGACGAGCAGTACTTC.

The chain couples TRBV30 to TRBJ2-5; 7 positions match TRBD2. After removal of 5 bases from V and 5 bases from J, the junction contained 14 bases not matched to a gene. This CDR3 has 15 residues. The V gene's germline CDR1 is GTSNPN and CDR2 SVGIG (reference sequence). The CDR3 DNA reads TGTGCCTGGCACCCTATGTCTAGCGGCTTGGAGACCCAGTACTTC. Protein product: CAWHPMSSGLETQYF.

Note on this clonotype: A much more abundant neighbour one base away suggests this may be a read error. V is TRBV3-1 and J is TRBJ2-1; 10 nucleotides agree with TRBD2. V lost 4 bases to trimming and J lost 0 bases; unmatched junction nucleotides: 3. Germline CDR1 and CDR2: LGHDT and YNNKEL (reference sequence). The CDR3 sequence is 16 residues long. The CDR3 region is CASSLTSGNSYNEQFF. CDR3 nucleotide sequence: TGTGCCAGCAGCCTTACTAGCGGGAACTCCTACAATGAGCAGTTCTTC.

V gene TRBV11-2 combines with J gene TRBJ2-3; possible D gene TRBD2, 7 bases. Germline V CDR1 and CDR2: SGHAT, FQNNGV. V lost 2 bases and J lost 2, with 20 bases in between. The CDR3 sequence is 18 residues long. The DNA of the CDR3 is TGTGCCAGCAGCTTACCCCCTTGGGGGGGGGCCAACACAGATACGCAGTATTTT. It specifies CASSLPPWGGANTDTQYF.

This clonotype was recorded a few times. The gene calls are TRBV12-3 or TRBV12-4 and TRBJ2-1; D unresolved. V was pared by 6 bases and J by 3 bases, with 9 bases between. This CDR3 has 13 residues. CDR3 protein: CASRMLSYNEQFF. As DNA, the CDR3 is TGTGCCAGCAGGATGCTTAGCTACAATGAGCAGTTCTTC.

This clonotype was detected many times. The CDR3 DNA is TGCAGTGCTAGAGAGACCGGGGATCATGAGCAGTTCTTC. Encoded protein: CSARETGDHEQFF. This chain joins TRBV20-1 and TRBJ2-1, with D perhaps TRBD2 (5 bases). V lost 0 bases and J lost 8, with 11 bases in between. This CDR3 is built from 13 residues. CDR1 and CDR2 from the germline V gene are DFQATT and SNEGSKA (reference sequence).

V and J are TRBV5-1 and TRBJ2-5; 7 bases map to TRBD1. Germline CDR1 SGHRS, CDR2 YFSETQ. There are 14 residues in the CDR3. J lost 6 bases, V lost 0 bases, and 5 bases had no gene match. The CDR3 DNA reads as TGCGCCAGCAGCTTGGCGACAGGGTGGCAGACCCAGTACTTC. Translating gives CASSLATGWQTQYF.

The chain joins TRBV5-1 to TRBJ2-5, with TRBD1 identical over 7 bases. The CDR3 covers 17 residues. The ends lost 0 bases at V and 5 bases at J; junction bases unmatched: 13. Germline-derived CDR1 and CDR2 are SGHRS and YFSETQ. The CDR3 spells CASSLAGTVNPGETQYF. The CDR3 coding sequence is TGCGCCAGCAGCTTGGCCGGGACAGTAAACCCCGGGGAGACCCAGTACTTC.

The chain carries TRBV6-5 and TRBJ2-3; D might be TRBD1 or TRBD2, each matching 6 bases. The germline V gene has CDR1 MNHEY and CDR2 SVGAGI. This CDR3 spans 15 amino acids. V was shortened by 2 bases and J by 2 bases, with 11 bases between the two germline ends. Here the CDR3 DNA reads TGTGCCAGCAGTTACACGGGGGCCGACACAGATACGCAGTATTTT. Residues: CASSYTGADTDTQYF.

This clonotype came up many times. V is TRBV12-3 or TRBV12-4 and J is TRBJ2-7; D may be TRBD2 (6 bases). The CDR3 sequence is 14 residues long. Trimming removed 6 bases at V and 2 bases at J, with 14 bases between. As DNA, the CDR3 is TGTGCCAGCAGGTGGGACCCGGGAGCCTACGAGCAGTACTTC. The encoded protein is CASRWDPGAYEQYF.

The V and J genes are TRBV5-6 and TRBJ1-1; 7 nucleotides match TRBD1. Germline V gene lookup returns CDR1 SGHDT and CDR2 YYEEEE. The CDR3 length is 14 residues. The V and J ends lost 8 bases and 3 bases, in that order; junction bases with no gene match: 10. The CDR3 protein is CASRQGWTYTEAFF. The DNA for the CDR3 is TGTGCCAGTAGACAGGGCTGGACCTACACTGAAGCTTTCTTT.

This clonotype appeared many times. The CDR3 loop is CASSQVAVDREKYEQFF. The DNA of the CDR3 is TGCGCCAGCAGCCAAGTTGCAGTGGACAGGGAGAAATATGAGCAGTTCTTC. The rearrangement joins TRBV4-1 to TRBJ2-1; 8 positions agree with TRBD1. This CDR3 has 17 amino acids. Germline assignment: CDR1 MGHRA and CDR2 YSYEKL. With V trimmed by 1 base and J by 8 bases, 13 bases remained unmatched.

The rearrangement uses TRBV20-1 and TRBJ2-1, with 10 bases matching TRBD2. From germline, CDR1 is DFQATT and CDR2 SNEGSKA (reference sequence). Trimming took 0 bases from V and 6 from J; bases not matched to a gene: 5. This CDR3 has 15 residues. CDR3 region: CSARDTGLAVNEQFF. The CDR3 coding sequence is TGCAGTGCTAGAGATACAGGACTAGCGGTCAATGAGCAGTTCTTC.

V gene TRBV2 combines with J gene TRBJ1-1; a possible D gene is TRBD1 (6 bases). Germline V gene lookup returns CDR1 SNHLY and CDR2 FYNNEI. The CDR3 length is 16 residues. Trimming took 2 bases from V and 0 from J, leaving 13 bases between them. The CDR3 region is CASSEHDRRLNTEAFF. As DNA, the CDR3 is TGTGCCAGCAGTGAACACGACAGGAGATTGAACACTGAAGCTTTCTTT.

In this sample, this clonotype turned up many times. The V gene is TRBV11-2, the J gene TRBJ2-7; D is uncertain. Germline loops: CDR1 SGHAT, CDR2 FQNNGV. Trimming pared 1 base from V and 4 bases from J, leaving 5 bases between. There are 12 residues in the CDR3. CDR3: CASSLAPYEQYF. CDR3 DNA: TGTGCCAGCAGCTTAGCTCCGTACGAGCAGTACTTC.

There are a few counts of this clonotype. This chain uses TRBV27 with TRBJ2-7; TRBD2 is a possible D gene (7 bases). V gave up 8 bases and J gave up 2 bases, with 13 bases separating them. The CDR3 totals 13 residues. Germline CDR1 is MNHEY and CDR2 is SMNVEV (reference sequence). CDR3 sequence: CASGRGVPYEQYF. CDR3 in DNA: TGTGCCAGCGGGAGGGGGGTCCCCTACGAGCAGTACTTC.

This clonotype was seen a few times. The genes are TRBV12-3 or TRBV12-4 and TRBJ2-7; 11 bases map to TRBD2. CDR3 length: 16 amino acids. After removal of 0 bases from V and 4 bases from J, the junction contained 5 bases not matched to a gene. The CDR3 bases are TGTGCCAGCAGTTTAGCGCCCGGGACTAGCGGTTACGAGCAGTACTTC. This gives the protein CASSLAPGTSGYEQYF.

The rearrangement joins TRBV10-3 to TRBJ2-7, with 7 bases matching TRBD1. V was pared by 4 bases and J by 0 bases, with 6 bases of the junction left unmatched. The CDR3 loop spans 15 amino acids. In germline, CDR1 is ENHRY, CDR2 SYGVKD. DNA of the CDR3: TGTGCCATCAGTGTTTGGGACAGCAGCTCCTACGAGCAGTACTTC. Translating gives CAISVWDSSSYEQYF.